One T cell receptor beta chain is described in this entry. These data originate in a study of shared clonotypes between healthy human individuals. In germline, CDR1 is MDHEN, CDR2 SYDVKM. Trimming removed 2 bases at V and 8 bases at J, with 6 bases between. The CDR3 has 11 amino acids. The table came from immunoSEQ multiplex PCR; TCRdb's copy has only in-frame clones and leaves some out. The data show over a million clones, about 70% seen once. The sequence was obtained from a man between 18 and 35 years old in good health. The sample comprised memory CD4+ T cells sorted from blood. Noted subset: CD45RA-negative fraction. This chain links TRBV28 with TRBJ1-2; D is uncertain. Here the CDR3 DNA reads TGTGCCAGCAGTTTAGAATCGGGCTACACCTTC. This encodes CASSLESGYTF.